What follows are 3 T cell receptor beta chains derived from one specimen sequenced in a study of blood T cell repertoires in COVID-19. Assay used: immunoSEQ multiplex PCR; TCRdb lists only in-frame clones, some missing. The sample includes 100,000 to 150,000 clones, roughly 90% of them seen just once. The sequencing input was peripheral blood. The source of these receptors is a middle-aged man with acute or convalescent COVID-19.

A few counts support this clone. The chain employs TRBV5-5 and TRBJ2-1; the D gene is possibly TRBD2 (5 bases). Trimming removed 0 bases at V and 3 bases at J, with 7 bases between. Germline-derived CDR1 and CDR2 are SGHKS and YYEKEE (reference sequence). The CDR3 extends over 14 amino acids. The DNA of the CDR3 is TGTGCCAGCAGCTTGGGTGCGGGCTACAATGAGCAGTTCTTC. Translation gives CASSLGAGYNEQFF.

The sample holds one count of this clone. The chain recombines TRBV2 with TRBJ2-3; 12 nucleotides agree with TRBD2. In germline, CDR1 is SNHLY, CDR2 FYNNEI. With V trimmed by 9 bases and J by 5 bases, 3 bases remained unmatched. The CDR3 loop spans 13 amino acids. CDR3 coding DNA: TGTGCCAGACGGACTAGCGGGGTAGATACGCAGTATTTT. Amino acids: CARRTSGVDTQYF.

This chain links TRBV2 with TRBJ2-7; 10 bases are shared with TRBD1. Germline-derived CDR1 and CDR2 are SNHLY and FYNNEI. The CDR3 extends over 14 amino acids. J gave up 5 bases and V 7 bases, and 8 bases lay outside the gene matches. The CDR3 is CASNRQGAGDEQYF. Here the CDR3 DNA reads TGTGCCAGCAATAGACAGGGGGCGGGAGACGAGCAGTACTTC.